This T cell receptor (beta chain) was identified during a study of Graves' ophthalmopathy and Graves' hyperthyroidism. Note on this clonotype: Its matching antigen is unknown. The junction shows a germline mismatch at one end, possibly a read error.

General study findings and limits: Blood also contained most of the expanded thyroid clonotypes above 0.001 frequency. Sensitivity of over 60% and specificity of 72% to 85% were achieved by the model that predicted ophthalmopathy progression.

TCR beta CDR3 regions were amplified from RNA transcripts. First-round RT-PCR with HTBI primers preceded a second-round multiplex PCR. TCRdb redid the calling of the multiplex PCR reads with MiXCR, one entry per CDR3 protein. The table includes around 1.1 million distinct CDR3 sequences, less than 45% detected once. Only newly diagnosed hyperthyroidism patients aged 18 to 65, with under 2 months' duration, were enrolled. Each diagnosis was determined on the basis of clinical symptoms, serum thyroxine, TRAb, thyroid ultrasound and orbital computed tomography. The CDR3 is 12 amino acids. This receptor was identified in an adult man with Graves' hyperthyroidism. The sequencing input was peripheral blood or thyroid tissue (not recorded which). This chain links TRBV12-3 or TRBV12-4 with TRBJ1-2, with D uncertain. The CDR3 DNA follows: TGTGCCAGCAGTACCGCCTCGGGAGACGTCTACTTC. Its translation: CASSTASGDVYF.